The clone carrying this T cell receptor beta chain has more than one count but fewer than ten. Antigen unknown. Germline assignment: CDR1 MNHEY and CDR2 SMNVEV (reference sequence). This CDR3 spans 15 amino acids. V lost 4 bases to trimming and J lost 2 bases; unmatched junction nucleotides: 6. The source of the sample is a study of T cells in Graves' hyperthyroidism and ophthalmopathy. Study overall: Any treatment followed the collection of peripheral blood at initial diagnosis.

Amplification of TCR beta CDR3 regions used RNA as the template. Primed by the HTBI set, a first-round RT-PCR was run on the TCR CDR3. MiXCR, applied by TCRdb to the multiplex PCR reads, yields one record per CDR3 protein. This table holds 640,000 or so distinct CDR3 sequences, about 14% found once. Findings and limits, study-wide: Most thyroid-expanded clonotypes above 0.001 were also found in blood.

This receptor was obtained from a woman aged 18-30 years with Graves' ophthalmopathy. The sequencing input was blood. This chain joins TRBV27 and TRBJ2-3; TRBD2 aligns across 7 bases. CDR3 nucleotides: TGTGCCAGCAGTTACGGACTAGTCAACACAGATACGCAGTATTTT. It encodes CASSYGLVNTDTQYF.